The rows below give T cell receptor beta chains drawn from one sample of a study of cytomegalovirus exposure and HLA in healthy donors. The repertoire was sequenced with immunoSEQ multiplex PCR; TCRdb's copy has only in-frame clones and lacks some. The data contain approximately 150,000 clones, more than 60% of them singletons. The sample taken for sequencing was PBMCs. Receptor source: a man aged 18 to 29 in good health and CMV-seropositive. CDR3s include the opening cysteine and the closing phenylalanine or tryptophan. D genes are given only for firm matches. A clone size is listed for some rows: how often the clone was seen (once, few, many), or a class if it is expanded.

size: NA; D: TRBD2; J: TRBJ2-3; V: TRBV11-3; CDR3: CASSLGQGLAGATDTQYF; DNA: TGTGCCAGCAGCTTAGGACAGGGGCTAGCGGGAGCTACAGATACGCAGTATTTT
size: NA; D: NA; J: TRBJ2-1; V: TRBV27; CDR3: CASSHYNEQFF; DNA: TGTGCCAGCAGCCACTACAATGAGCAGTTCTTC
size: NA; D: TRBD2; J: TRBJ2-7; V: TRBV29-1; CDR3: CSVYGTSGSNPYEQYF; DNA: TGCAGCGTCTACGGGACTAGCGGGAGTAATCCTTACGAGCAGTACTTC
size: NA; D: TRBD1; J: TRBJ1-1; V: TRBV5-1; CDR3: CASRTGERTEAFF; DNA: TGCGCCAGTAGAACAGGGGAGAGGACTGAAGCTTTCTTT
size: NA; D: TRBD2; J: TRBJ2-3; V: TRBV7-9; CDR3: CASSASVAGVADTQYF; DNA: TGTGCCAGCAGCGCTTCGGTAGCGGGAGTTGCAGATACGCAGTATTTT
size: NA; D: TRBD1; J: TRBJ1-2; V: TRBV29-1; CDR3: CSVESTGATHGYPF; DNA: TGCAGCGTTGAGTCGACAGGGGCTACCCATGGCTACCCCTTC
size: NA; D: NA; J: TRBJ2-1; V: TRBV7-9; CDR3: CASSLASLANNEQFF; DNA: TGTGCCAGCAGCTTAGCGTCGCTAGCGAACAATGAGCAGTTCTTC
size: few; D: TRBD1; J: TRBJ1-2; V: TRBV6-1; CDR3: CASSEGTGGFYGYTF; DNA: TGTGCCAGCAGTGAAGGGACAGGGGGCTTCTATGGCTACACCTTC
size: NA; D: NA; J: TRBJ1-3; V: TRBV6-1; CDR3: CASSGGLSGNTIYF; DNA: TGTGCCAGCTCGGGGGGTCTCTCTGGAAACACCATATATTTT
size: few; D: NA; J: TRBJ1-1; V: TRBV19; CDR3: CASSMGARGLEAFF; DNA: TGTGCCAGTAGCATGGGGGCCCGGGGCCTTGAAGCTTTCTTT
size: NA; D: NA; J: TRBJ2-2; V: TRBV11-3; CDR3: CASSLRWGAGELFF; DNA: TGTGCCAGCAGCTTAAGGTGGGGCGCCGGGGAGCTGTTTTTT
size: once; D: NA; J: TRBJ2-1; V: TRBV19; CDR3: CASSSPGRDSYNEQFF; DNA: TGTGCCAGTAGTTCGCCCGGGCGGGACTCCTACAATGAGCAGTTCTTC
size: NA; D: NA; J: TRBJ2-7; V: TRBV13; CDR3: CASSQNLEVHEQYF; DNA: TGCGCCAGCAGCCAAAACCTGGAGGTCCACGAGCAGTACTTC
size: few; D: TRBD2; J: TRBJ2-7; V: TRBV29-1; CDR3: CSVELAAGQYF; DNA: TGCAGCGTTGAACTAGCGGCCGGGCAGTACTTC
size: NA; D: NA; J: TRBJ2-7; V: TRBV28; CDR3: CASSSSGSLRAYEQYF; DNA: TGTGCCAGCAGTAGTTCCGGCAGTCTCCGGGCCTACGAGCAGTACTTC
size: NA; D: NA; J: TRBJ1-1; V: TRBV6-5; CDR3: CASSYRARQGNTEAFF; DNA: TGTGCCAGCAGTTACCGAGCTCGGCAGGGGAACACTGAAGCTTTCTTT
size: NA; D: NA; J: TRBJ1-5; V: TRBV2; CDR3: CASRGKANRPQHF; DNA: TGTGCCAGCAGGGGCAAGGCCAATCGGCCCCAGCATTTT
size: NA; D: NA; J: TRBJ2-5; V: TRBV28; CDR3: CASTSRQRPRETQYF; DNA: TGTGCCAGCACCTCCCGACAGCGCCCTCGCGAGACCCAGTACTTC
size: NA; D: NA; J: TRBJ2-5; V: TRBV7-2; CDR3: CASSPWRQETQYF; DNA: TGTGCCAGCAGTCCGTGGAGGCAAGAGACCCAGTACTTC
size: NA; D: NA; J: TRBJ2-7; V: TRBV15; CDR3: CATSRDLRTKNF; DNA: TGTGCCACCAGCAGAGATTTGCGAACCAAGAACTTC
size: NA; D: NA; J: TRBJ1-2; V: TRBV29-1; CDR3: CSVALSLFSGYTF; DNA: TGCAGCGTTGCACTCTCCCTATTTAGTGGCTACACCTTC
size: NA; D: NA; J: TRBJ1-3; V: TRBV7-9; CDR3: CASSLGAGFAGNTIYF; DNA: TGTGCCAGCAGCTTAGGGGCAGGGTTCGCTGGAAACACCATATATTTT
size: once; D: TRBD1; J: TRBJ2-5; V: TRBV7-8; CDR3: CASSLARGMDRVVRYGETQYF; DNA: TGTGCCAGCAGCTTAGCGCGGGGAATGGACAGGGTAGTACGTTACGGGGAGACCCAGTACTTC
size: NA; D: NA; J: TRBJ1-2; V: TRBV27; CDR3: CASSRRGGALGYTF; DNA: TGTGCCAGCAGCCGCCGTGGGGGGGCGTTGGGCTACACCTTC
size: NA; D: NA; J: TRBJ2-2; V: TRBV2; CDR3: CASSGLGLGARGELFF; DNA: TGTGCCAGCAGTGGTTTGGGCCTCGGCGCGCGCGGGGAGCTGTTTTTT
size: NA; D: NA; J: TRBJ2-3; V: TRBV6-5; CDR3: CASSYSREGGWYTQYF; DNA: TGTGCCAGCAGTTACTCCCGAGAAGGCGGGTGGTATACGCAGTATTTT
size: NA; D: NA; J: TRBJ1-2; V: TRBV2; CDR3: CASSEWAVNYGYTF; DNA: TGTGCCAGCAGTGAATGGGCAGTTAACTATGGCTACACCTTC
size: NA; D: NA; J: TRBJ1-1; V: TRBV29-1; CDR3: CSVEDTAQRNTEAFF; DNA: TGCAGCGTTGAAGATACTGCTCAAAGGAACACTGAAGCTTTCTTT
size: NA; D: TRBD1; J: TRBJ2-2; V: TRBV19; CDR3: CASSPGQQNTGELFF; DNA: TGTGCCAGTAGTCCGGGACAGCAAAACACCGGGGAGCTGTTTTTT
size: NA; D: NA; J: TRBJ2-7; V: TRBV4-2; CDR3: CASSQESRASVYEQYF; DNA: TGTGCCAGCAGCCAAGAATCTCGGGCTAGCGTCTACGAGCAGTACTTC
size: few; D: TRBD1; J: TRBJ2-6; V: TRBV6-1; CDR3: CASSDGTGGSGANVLTF; DNA: TGTGCCAGCAGTGACGGGACAGGGGGATCTGGGGCCAACGTCCTGACTTTC
size: NA; D: NA; J: TRBJ2-7; V: TRBV5-1; CDR3: CASSLERPVSYEQYF; DNA: TGCGCCAGCAGCCTAGAGCGGCCCGTCTCCTACGAGCAGTACTTC